The entry below gives a single T cell receptor (beta chain) sequence along with its context. As yet, its antigen is unknown. The PCR made use of 60 Vbeta and 13 Jbeta primers. The method was immunoSEQ multiplex PCR; TCRdb's version includes in-frame clones alone and lacks a portion of them. The repertoire holds fewer than 200,000 clones, about 70% seen once, with less than 3.5% in the top ten. Samples came from healthy bone marrow donors. The sample originates from a study of cytomegalovirus exposure and HLA in healthy donors. Whole-study results and caveats: Evidence from a later analysis indicated that most CMV-associated TCR beta chains looked HLA-restricted. Some public TCRs appeared in many individuals, while most sequences were rare.

The clonotype originates from a woman aged 40 to 50 in good health and CMV-seropositive. Sequenced sample: PBMCs.

CDR3 in amino acids: CASSWGQGIQETQYF. The CDR3 bases are TGTGCCAGCAGCTGGGGACAGGGGATACAAGAGACCCAGTACTTC. V usage is TRBV7-9 and J usage is TRBJ2-5, with TRBD1 matching over 10 bases. CDR3 length equals 15 residues. Germline V lookup: CDR1 SEHNR, CDR2 FQNEAQ (reference sequence). V shed 4 bases and J 2 bases; nucleotides not matched to a gene: 4.